This TCR beta chain was sequenced in a study of T cell changes during pregnancy in multiple sclerosis. Losses at the gene ends were 3 bases for V and 1 base for J; bases not matched to a gene: 8. Germline assignment: CDR1 SGHRS and CDR2 YFSETQ. This CDR3 is built from 18 residues. Assay: immunoSEQ multiplex PCR; the TCRdb copy retains only in-frame clones and omits some. The sample carries roughly 100,000 clones, about 90% recorded once. This clone came up once. Source: peripheral blood, taken before pregnancy. The gene calls are TRBV5-1 and TRBJ2-6, with 9 bases aligning to TRBD1. The TCR was taken from a female donor with multiple sclerosis, enrolled in a pregnancy study. CDR3 bases: TGCGCCAGCAGCTCGGGACAGGGCGCCTCGTCTGGGGCCAACGTCCTGACTTTC. Its translation: CASSSGQGASSGANVLTF.